A single sample is the source of the 27 T cell receptor beta chains below, sequenced in a study of beta chain features in type 1 diabetes. General observations from the study: Among patients with Type 1 diabetes, TCRB CDR3s were moderately but significantly shorter in every one of the four CD4+ subsets.

Expressed TCRB transcripts were sequenced because the entire RNA isolate underwent reverse transcription. Method: immunoSEQ multiplex PCR; TCRdb's copy keeps in-frame clones and lacks some. The sample consists of 600,000 to 750,000 clones, around an eighth of them appearing once. These TCRs are of unknown antigen specificity. Sequences were obtained from naive CD4+ T cells from blood. Every receptor here comes from a man between 25 and 39 years old with type 1 diabetes.

This clone was counted between two and nine times. CDR3 amino acids: CASSPDEGMGNQPQHF. The CDR3 nucleotides read TGTGCCAGCAGCCCAGACGAGGGAATGGGCAATCAGCCCCAGCATTTT. The rearrangement uses TRBV27 and TRBJ1-5; D not resolved. CDR1 and CDR2 (germline): MNHEY, SMNVEV (reference sequence). Trimming shortened V by 6 bases and J by 2 bases, and 17 bases separated the two germline ends. CDR3 size: 16 residues.

The chain has TRBV2 and TRBJ1-2; D is perhaps TRBD1 (6 bases). Germline CDR1 reads SNHLY; CDR2 reads FYNNEI. The CDR3 runs 14 residues. The ends were cut back, 6 bases at V and 8 bases at J, with 19 bases in the middle. CDR3 in DNA: TGTGCCAGCAGATCAGGAGGGGGTGTACGCGGCTACACCTTC. This codes for CASRSGGGVRGYTF. Full variable domain (missing parts from reference TRBV2 and TRBJ1-2): EPEVTQTPSHQVTQMGQEVILRCVPISNHLYFYWYRQILGQKVEFLVSFYNNEISEKSEIFDDQFSVERPDGSNFTLKIRSTKLEDSAMYFCASRSGGGVRGYTFGSGTRLTVV.

The chain employs TRBV10-3 and TRBJ2-5; D perhaps matches TRBD2 (6 bases). Trimming left V 8 bases short and J 2 bases short, with 18 bases between. Germline assignment: CDR1 ENHRY and CDR2 SYGVKD. The CDR3 is 15 amino acids. The CDR3 spells CAIRRGGIPQETQYF. CDR3 DNA: TGTGCCATCCGCCGGGGAGGCATCCCTCAAGAGACCCAGTACTTC.

The chain links TRBV6-5 to TRBJ2-1; TRBD2 might be the D (6 bases). Per germline, CDR1 MNHEY and CDR2 SVGAGI. The CDR3 spans 13 residues. V was clipped by 6 bases and J by 5 bases, with 11 bases between them. CDR3 sequence: CASRLALDNEQFF. CDR3 DNA sequence: TGTGCCAGCAGGCTAGCGCTAGACAATGAGCAGTTCTTC.

Of note for this clone: Other DNA sequences in the sample encode the same CDR3. The chain has TRBV5-4 and TRBJ2-7; 8 nucleotides match TRBD1. The CDR3 extends over 13 amino acids. Germline assignment: CDR1 SGHNT and CDR2 YYREEE (reference sequence). With V trimmed by 3 bases and J by 2 bases, 1 base remained unmatched. The CDR3 bases are TGTGCCAGCAGCTCGACAGGGGCCTACGAGCAGTACTTC. Protein product: CASSSTGAYEQYF.

This clone was detected a few times. V usage is TRBV29-1 and J usage is TRBJ1-2, with D perhaps TRBD1 (5 bases). Per the germline V gene, CDR1 is SQVTM and CDR2 is ANQGSEA. The CDR3 consists of 14 residues. Trimming stripped 5 bases from V and 3 bases from J, with 16 bases between. The CDR3 DNA reads TGCAGCGTTTCTCCCCGGGTGGGGGACTATGGCTACACCTTC. It translates to CSVSPRVGDYGYTF. Full variable domain (rest looked up from reference TRBV29-1 and TRBJ1-2): SAVISQKPSRDICQRGTSLTIQCQVDSQVTMMFWYRQQPGQSLTLIATANQGSEATYESGFVIDKFPISRPNLTFSTLTVSNMSPEDSSIYLCSVSPRVGDYGYTFGSGTRLTVV.

The table lists this clone with a few counts. The chain has TRBV4-3 and TRBJ2-2; D is perhaps TRBD1 (6 bases). Trimming stripped 3 bases from V and 3 bases from J, with 11 bases between. CDR3 length: 15 amino acids. The germline V gene encodes CDR1 LGHNA and CDR2 YSLEER. CDR3 bases: TGCGCCAGCAGCCACGGACCAGGGGACACCGGGGAGCTGTTTTTT. Amino acids: CASSHGPGDTGELFF.

V gene TRBV6-5 combines with J gene TRBJ1-2; D ambiguous. The CDR3 totals 16 residues. The V and J ends lost 2 bases and 8 bases respectively, with 21 bases between them. In germline, CDR1 is MNHEY, CDR2 SVGAGI. The CDR3 DNA sequence: TGTGCCAGCAGTTACAGGGTAGCTATAGTCCCCTTCGGCTACACCTTC. Its protein product is CASSYRVAIVPFGYTF.

The rearrangement links TRBV7-9 to TRBJ1-2, with a tentative D call TRBD1 (6 bases). The germline CDR1 and CDR2 sequences are SEHNR and FQNEAQ (reference sequence). This CDR3 region has 15 residues. V dropped 5 bases and J dropped 2 bases, with 15 bases sitting between them. CDR3 region: CASSRNRVPNYGYTF. Here the CDR3 DNA reads TGTGCCAGCAGCAGAAACAGGGTCCCAAACTATGGCTACACCTTC.

The rearrangement uses TRBV14 and TRBJ1-2; 7 nucleotides align to TRBD1. The CDR3 extends over 13 amino acids. Germline V gene data show CDR1 as SGHDN and CDR2 as FVKESK. J lost 3 bases, V lost 8 bases, and 6 bases had no gene match. The CDR3 spells CASGRGNDYGYTF. DNA for the CDR3: TGTGCCAGCGGCAGGGGGAACGACTATGGCTACACCTTC.

This clone was picked up a small number of times. This chain joins TRBV4-3 and TRBJ1-2, with 10 bases matching TRBD1. This CDR3 comprises 17 residues. Trimming took 3 bases from V and 5 from J; bases not matched to a gene: 12. Germline assignment: CDR1 LGHNA and CDR2 YSLEER. The CDR3 DNA reads TGCGCCAGCAGCCAGACTGGACAGGGGGTCCGGGGATATGGCTACACCTTC. Translated: CASSQTGQGVRGYGYTF.

Ten or more counts support this clone. The rearrangement uses TRBV14 and TRBJ2-1, with D uncertain. Between the trimmed V and J ends, which lost 7 bases and 8 bases, there was a span of 12 bases. Germline values: CDR1 SGHDN, CDR2 FVKESK. The CDR3 is made up of 12 amino acids. CDR3 sequence: CASTTEVDEQFF. CDR3 nucleotide sequence: TGTGCCAGCACCACCGAAGTCGATGAGCAGTTCTTC.

The chain couples TRBV27 to TRBJ2-6, with D possibly TRBD1 on 5 matching bases. V lost 6 bases and J lost 0, with 15 bases in between. The CDR3 extends over 17 amino acids. Germline-derived CDR1 and CDR2 are MNHEY and SMNVEV (reference sequence). This chain's CDR3 is CASSAGYPNSGANVLTF. The DNA of the CDR3 is TGTGCCAGCAGCGCAGGGTACCCGAACTCTGGGGCCAACGTCCTGACTTTC.

Comments on this clone: This sample also contains other DNA sequences that code for the same CDR3. This chain links TRBV7-2 with TRBJ2-7; D not resolved. CDR1 and CDR2 (germline): SGHTA, FQGNSA. The CDR3 is 13 amino acids. The V and J ends lost 5 bases and 4 bases respectively, with 12 bases between them. CDR3: CASSPSGGYEQYF. In DNA form, the CDR3 reads TGTGCCAGCAGCCCCTCGGGTGGGTACGAGCAGTACTTC.

This clone has a handful of counts. The chain employs TRBV7-2 and TRBJ2-1; 7 bases match TRBD2. Germline V gives CDR1 SGHTA, CDR2 FQGNSA. The V and J ends lost 7 bases and 6 bases, in that order; junction bases with no gene match: 18. CDR3 length: 17 residues. Written as DNA, the CDR3 is TGTGCCAGCACCCTCCTCAGGGCTGGCGGGGGATCCAATGAGCAGTTCTTC. Residues: CASTLLRAGGGSNEQFF.

This clone was seen a few times. The chain has TRBV5-6 and TRBJ1-5; no clear D gene. This CDR3 is 16 amino acids long. CDR1 SGHDT and CDR2 YYEEEE come from the germline V gene. The V gene lost 0 bases and the J gene lost 0 bases, with 10 bases spanning the gap. CDR3 nucleotides: TGTGCCAGCAGCTTGGACGGGCCGTATAGCAATCAGCCCCAGCATTTT. Translated: CASSLDGPYSNQPQHF.

The chain employs TRBV10-3 and TRBJ1-2; D remains unclear. Germline loops: CDR1 ENHRY, CDR2 SYGVKD. V gave up 4 bases and J gave up 4 bases, with 7 bases separating them. CDR3 length: 12 residues. Here the CDR3 DNA reads TGTGCCATCAGTGGAAGAACCTATGGCTACACCTTC. The encoded protein is CAISGRTYGYTF.

This clone was seen just once. This CDR3 is CASSQGTRADETQYF. The CDR3 nucleotides are TGTGCCAGCAGCCAAGGGACTAGAGCCGACGAGACCCAGTACTTC. This chain links TRBV7-2 with TRBJ2-5; the match to TRBD2 covers 8 bases. Losses at the gene ends were 5 bases for V and 5 bases for J; bases not matched to a gene: 10. Germline V gives CDR1 SGHTA, CDR2 FQGNSA. This CDR3 comprises 15 residues.

The CDR3 coding sequence is TGTGCCAGCAGACCTAGCGGAGAGACCCAGTACTTC. Its protein product is CASRPSGETQYF. V usage is TRBV2 and J usage is TRBJ2-5; TRBD2 agrees at 7 bases. Germline loops: CDR1 SNHLY, CDR2 FYNNEI. The CDR3 consists of 12 residues. V shed 6 bases and J 4 bases; nucleotides not matched to a gene: 2.

The rearrangement joins TRBV7-8 to TRBJ1-6, with a weak D call TRBD1 (5 bases). The V gene's germline CDR1 is SGHVS and CDR2 FQNEAQ. Trimming removed 3 bases at V and 5 bases at J, with 11 bases between. This CDR3 has 15 residues. The CDR3 nucleotides read TGTGCCAGCAGCTTGGCGGGACGGAATAATTCACCCCTCCACTTT. Translating it yields CASSLAGRNNSPLHF.

The chain joins TRBV5-1 to TRBJ1-1; D not certain. Germline V gene lookup returns CDR1 SGHRS and CDR2 YFSETQ. This CDR3 is 14 amino acids long. V dropped 4 bases and J dropped 1 base, with 11 bases sitting between them. Here the CDR3 reads CASSGGPSNTEAFF. The CDR3 DNA sequence: TGCGCCAGCAGCGGCGGACCTTCGAACACTGAAGCTTTCTTT.

This clone was detected a few times. The V gene is TRBV30, the J gene TRBJ1-1; the D gene is possibly TRBD1 (5 bases). V gave up 2 bases and J gave up 5 bases, with 24 bases separating them. CDR1 and CDR2 from the germline V gene are GTSNPN and SVGIG (reference sequence). This CDR3 comprises 17 residues. The CDR3: CAWSLTALPTPRTEAFF. DNA for the CDR3: TGTGCCTGGAGTTTGACAGCTCTACCAACCCCCAGGACTGAAGCTTTCTTT.

There are a few counts of this clone. The chain recombines TRBV7-9 with TRBJ1-4; D is uncertain. V was trimmed by 5 bases and J by 6 bases, leaving 10 bases between them. The CDR3 length is 13 residues. Germline-derived CDR1 and CDR2 are SEHNR and FQNEAQ (reference sequence). The CDR3 nucleotides are TGTGCCAGCAGCCACGGGCGTGATGAAAAACTGTTTTTT. Protein sequence: CASSHGRDEKLFF.

In this sample, this clone turned up a few times. The chain carries TRBV7-2 and TRBJ2-5, with 12 bases aligning to TRBD2. Germline lookup yields CDR1 SGHTA and CDR2 FQGNSA. The CDR3 extends over 16 amino acids. V lost 0 bases and J lost 2; bases outside the gene matches: 1. The chain's CDR3 is CASSLALAGGQETQYF. CDR3 in DNA: TGTGCCAGCAGCTTAGCGCTAGCGGGGGGGCAAGAGACCCAGTACTTC. The whole variable domain, remainder taken from reference TRBV7-2 and TRBJ2-5, is GAGVSQSPSNKVTEKGKDVELRCDPISGHTALYWYRQSLGQGLEFLIYFQGNSAPDKSGLPSDRFSAERTGGSVSTLTIQRTQQEDSAVYLCASSLALAGGQETQYFGPGTRLLVL.

V usage is TRBV18 and J usage is TRBJ1-1, with D uncertain. Trimming took 5 bases from V and 2 from J, leaving 9 bases between them. This CDR3 has 13 residues. Germline values: CDR1 KGHSH, CDR2 LQKENI. The chain's CDR3 is CASSAGTNTEAFF. CDR3 coding DNA: TGTGCCAGCTCAGCAGGTACCAACACTGAAGCTTTCTTT.

The rearrangement uses TRBV5-4 and TRBJ2-3; D uncertain. Germline V CDR1 and CDR2: SGHNT, YYREEE (reference sequence). V was cut by 4 bases and J by 0 bases, with 15 bases left in between. The CDR3 has 16 amino acids. The CDR3 nucleotides are TGTGCCAGCAGCCCGATAGCCTCCCTAAGCACAGATACGCAGTATTTT. Its translation: CASSPIASLSTDTQYF.

This chain connects TRBV4-1 to TRBJ2-6; D is unclear. V gave up 2 bases and J gave up 0 bases, with 8 bases separating them. The CDR3 covers 16 residues. Germline V gene lookup returns CDR1 MGHRA and CDR2 YSYEKL. CDR3 region: CASSQIAGSGANVLTF. CDR3 DNA sequence: TGCGCCAGCAGCCAAATCGCAGGCTCTGGGGCCAACGTCCTGACTTTC.